What follows are 5 T cell receptor beta chains derived from one specimen sequenced in a study of blood T cell repertoires in COVID-19. Sequenced by immunoSEQ multiplex PCR; TCRdb stores in-frame clones only, minus some. This sample yields about 380,000 clones, of which 90% are seen a single time; 6.5% to 8% belongs to the top ten. Sequencing was carried out using peripheral blood. The receptor set was obtained from a man younger than 35 with active or convalescent COVID-19.

Here the CDR3 DNA reads TGTGCCAGCAGTCGCCTAGCGGAGGTAGCGAACACCGGGGAGCTGTTTTTT. Its translation is CASSRLAEVANTGELFF. This chain uses TRBV6-6 with TRBJ2-2; 7 bases are a match to TRBD2. Germline V CDR1 and CDR2: MNHNY, SVGAGI (reference sequence). With V trimmed by 5 bases and J by 0 bases, 9 bases remained unmatched. The CDR3 is made up of 17 amino acids.

Comment on this clone: An end of the junction differs from the germline gene, which may be a read error. The chain combines TRBV2 with TRBJ2-2; the D gene is possibly TRBD2 (6 bases). The CDR3 covers 15 residues. From germline, CDR1 is SNHLY and CDR2 FYNNEI. As DNA, the CDR3 is TGTGCCAGCAGGGAAGGGACTTTCGGTTCTGGGGAGCTGTTTTTT. Translating it yields CASREGTFGSGELFF.

V gene TRBV14 combines with J gene TRBJ1-1; TRBD1 is a possible D gene (5 bases). Germline-derived CDR1 and CDR2 are SGHDN and FVKESK. CDR3 length: 15 amino acids. V lost 0 bases and J 1 base, leaving 9 bases between the germline ends. The CDR3 DNA sequence: TGTGCCAGCAGCCAAGACAGGGTATCGAACACTGAAGCTTTCTTT. This sequence encodes CASSQDRVSNTEAFF.

The gene calls are TRBV7-2 and TRBJ2-7, with TRBD2 matching over 8 bases. Trimming cost V 5 bases and J 1 base; bases outside gene matches: 13. Germline-derived CDR1 and CDR2 are SGHTA and FQGNSA. This CDR3 contains 17 residues. The CDR3 sequence is CASSPRGASGLSYEQYF. For the CDR3, the DNA is TGTGCCAGCAGCCCAAGGGGGGCTAGCGGGTTATCCTACGAGCAGTACTTC.

The V call is TRBV5-5, the J call TRBJ2-5, with TRBD1 matching 8 bases. Germline-derived CDR1 and CDR2 are SGHKS and YYEKEE (reference sequence). V gave up 1 base and J gave up 5 bases; unmatched junction bases: 7. The CDR3 runs to 15 residues. The CDR3 sequence: CASSLNRGSSETQYF. CDR3 coding DNA: TGTGCCAGCAGCTTGAACAGGGGGAGCTCGGAGACCCAGTACTTC.